This record covers a single TCR beta chain. The source of the sample is a study of blood T cell repertoires in COVID-19. For the study at large: The United States, Italy and Spain were the sources of the acute and convalescent COVID-19 samples.

TCRdb's copy holds only in-frame clones and misses some; the assay was immunoSEQ multiplex PCR. This sample has some 200,000 clones, with around 80% found just once. Trimming pared 3 bases from V and 4 bases from J, leaving 13 bases between. CDR3 size: 16 residues. Germline CDR1 reads SGHVS; CDR2 reads FQNEAQ. The J gene is TRBJ2-6, the V gene TRBV7-8; D might be TRBD2 (6 bases). Sequenced material: peripheral blood. The TCR sequence derives from a woman aged 70-85 years with acute or convalescent COVID-19. CDR3 DNA: TGTGCCAGCAGCTTTCTCAGGGACTCCGGGGCCAACGTCCTGACTTTC. Protein product: CASSFLRDSGANVLTF. Using reference TRBV7-8 and TRBJ2-6 for the parts outside the CDR3, the full variable domain is GAGVSQSPRYKVAKRGQDVALRCDPISGHVSLFWYQQALGQGPEFLTYFQNEAQLDKSGLPSDRFFAERPEGSVSTLKIQRTQQEDSAVYLCASSFLRDSGANVLTFGAGSRLTVL.